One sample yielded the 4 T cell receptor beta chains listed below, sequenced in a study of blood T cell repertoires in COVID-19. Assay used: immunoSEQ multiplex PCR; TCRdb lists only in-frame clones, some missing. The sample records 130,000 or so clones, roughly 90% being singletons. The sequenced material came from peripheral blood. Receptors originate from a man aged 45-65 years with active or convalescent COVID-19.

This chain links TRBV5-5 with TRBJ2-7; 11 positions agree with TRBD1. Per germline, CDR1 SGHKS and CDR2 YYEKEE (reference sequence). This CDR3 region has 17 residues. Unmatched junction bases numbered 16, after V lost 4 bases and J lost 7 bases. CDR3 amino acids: CASSRNSNRDRGWEQYF. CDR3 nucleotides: TGTGCCAGCAGCCGGAACTCGAACCGGGACAGGGGGTGGGAGCAGTACTTC.

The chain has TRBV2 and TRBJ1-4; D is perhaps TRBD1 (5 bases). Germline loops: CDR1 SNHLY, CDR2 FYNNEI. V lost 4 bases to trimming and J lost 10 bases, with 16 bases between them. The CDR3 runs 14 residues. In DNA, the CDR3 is TGTGCCAGCAGTGCTCAGGGACTCGGAGGAAAACTGTTTTTT. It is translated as CASSAQGLGGKLFF. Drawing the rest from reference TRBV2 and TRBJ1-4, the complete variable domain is EPEVTQTPSHQVTQMGQEVILRCVPISNHLYFYWYRQILGQKVEFLVSFYNNEISEKSEIFDDQFSVERPDGSNFTLKIRSTKLEDSAMYFCASSAQGLGGKLFFGSGTQLSVL.

The CDR3 protein is CATGTGGTDTQYF. Written as DNA, the CDR3 is TGTGCCACCGGGACAGGGGGCACAGATACGCAGTATTTT. The chain recombines TRBV24-1 with TRBJ2-3; TRBD1 matches at 10 bases. Germline V CDR1 and CDR2: KGHDR, SFDVKD. The CDR3 consists of 13 residues. V lost 9 bases, J lost 1 base, and 0 bases stayed unmatched.

Here the CDR3 reads CASSRRDRGDEQFF. CDR3 bases: TGCGCCAGCAGCCGGAGGGACAGGGGCGATGAGCAGTTCTTC. This chain connects TRBV5-1 to TRBJ2-1; 10 positions match TRBD1. V shed 4 bases, J shed 8 bases, and the junction held 6 bases outside the gene matches. Germline lookup yields CDR1 SGHRS and CDR2 YFSETQ. This CDR3 has 14 amino acids.